Sequencing of this T cell receptor beta chain was carried out in a study of T-cell memory formation after mild COVID-19. Across the whole study: Clusters of TCRs were largely donor specific.

Whole-study findings and limits: Chiefly within CM and EM were the contracting CD4+ clones; CD8+ ones were within EMRA. What remained unconfirmed was the SARS-CoV-2 specificity of second-wave clones peaking on day 37.

With respect to this clonotype: Its antigen is not known.

V was cut by 5 bases and J by 3 bases, with 10 bases left in between. This CDR3 spans 13 amino acids. Germline CDR1 SEHNR, CDR2 FQNEAQ (reference sequence). TCRdb ran MiXCR on the 5' RACE reads and lists one entry per CDR3 protein. The table records 100,000 to 140,000 distinct CDR3 sequences, approximately 15% of them present only once. The sample comprised PBMCs or a T cell subset sorted from them (not recorded which). The genes are TRBV7-9 and TRBJ1-1; D is uncertain. The TCR originated in a man aged 18-30 years who had mild COVID-19 (a few samples of this study predate the infection). Cell type and time point are not known. In nucleotides, the CDR3 is TGTGCCAGCAGCCCGCAGAGTTACACTGAAGCTTTCTTT. Encoded protein: CASSPQSYTEAFF.